Below, 25 T cell receptor beta chains from the same sample are listed, as sequenced in a study of blood T cell repertoires in COVID-19. Profiled with immunoSEQ multiplex PCR; TCRdb holds only in-frame clones, not every one. The table shows about 350,000 clones, with approximately 90% occurring only once. Input material: peripheral blood. The receptors derive from a woman in her sixties or seventies with COVID-19, enrolled during active disease.

The genes are TRBV11-2 and TRBJ1-6, with D unresolved. The CDR3 has 17 residues. The V and J ends lost 6 bases and 1 base respectively, with 16 bases between them. Germline CDR1 reads SGHAT; CDR2 reads FQNNGV. Written as DNA, the CDR3 is TGTGCCAGCAGACGCAGTATGGGAGGGTCCTATAATTCACCCCTCCACTTT. Its translation is CASRRSMGGSYNSPLHF.

The chain uses TRBV5-4 and TRBJ2-7; the match to TRBD2 covers 11 bases. This CDR3 contains 16 residues. Trimming at V came to 5 bases and at J to 3 bases, leaving 10 bases not matched to a gene. In germline, CDR1 is SGHNT, CDR2 YYREEE (reference sequence). The DNA of the CDR3 is TGTGCCAGCAGACGTACTAGCGGGGGACTCAGCTACGAGCAGTACTTC. It specifies CASRRTSGGLSYEQYF.

The chain employs TRBV3-1 (or the pseudogene TRBV3-2) and TRBJ2-5; D is perhaps TRBD2 (7 bases). CDR1 is LGHDT, CDR2 YNNKEL, per germline (reference sequence). V shed 2 bases and J shed 6 bases, with 16 bases lying between them. The CDR3 covers 15 residues. CDR3 residues: CASSQIAGAEKTQYF. The CDR3 nucleotides read TGTGCCAGCAGCCAAATCGCGGGGGCGGAAAAGACCCAGTACTTC.

The chain employs TRBV2 and TRBJ1-1; 7 positions agree with TRBD1. This CDR3 has 15 amino acids. The germline V gene encodes CDR1 SNHLY and CDR2 FYNNEI. J gave up 8 bases and V 6 bases, and 15 bases lay outside the gene matches. The CDR3 region has the DNA TGTGCCAGCAGGGGACAGCCTAACGTAAATGGCGAAGCTTTCTTT. Protein sequence: CASRGQPNVNGEAFF.

The rearrangement links TRBV19 to TRBJ2-7, with unresolved D. Trimming took off 3 bases at V and 3 bases at J, with 6 bases between the two ends. This CDR3 contains 12 residues. From germline, CDR1 is LNHDA and CDR2 SQIVND (reference sequence). The CDR3 loop reads CASSMGSYEQYF. In DNA, the CDR3 is TGTGCCAGTAGTATGGGCAGCTACGAGCAGTACTTC. Looking up the rest from reference TRBV19 and TRBJ2-7 gives the full variable domain: DGGITQSPKYLFRKEGQNVTLSCEQNLNHDAMYWYRQDPGQGLRLIYYSQIVNDFQKGDIAEGYSVSREKKESFPLTVTSAQKNPTAFYLCASSMGSYEQYFGPGTRLTVT.

V is TRBV30 and J is TRBJ1-5, with 7 bases that match TRBD1. This CDR3 comprises 13 residues. Germline V gives CDR1 GTSNPN, CDR2 SVGIG (reference sequence). V was pared by 5 bases and J by 0 bases, with 1 base of the junction left unmatched. For the CDR3, the DNA is TGTGCCTGGGGGACAGATAGCAATCAGCCCCAGCATTTT. Translating gives CAWGTDSNQPQHF.

The chain carries TRBV7-9 and TRBJ2-6, with D possibly matching TRBD1 (6 bases). V lost 5 bases and J 0 bases, leaving 17 bases between the germline ends. CDR3 length equals 18 residues. Per germline, CDR1 SEHNR and CDR2 FQNEAQ (reference sequence). The CDR3 nucleotides read TGTGCCAGCAGCCCCCGGACAGAACAAATCTCTGGGGCCAACGTCCTGACTTTC. Encoded protein: CASSPRTEQISGANVLTF.

The chain carries TRBV19 and TRBJ2-7; possible D gene TRBD2, 5 bases. Trimming stripped 5 bases from V and 3 bases from J, with 11 bases between. The CDR3 length is 13 residues. Germline V CDR1 and CDR2: LNHDA, SQIVND (reference sequence). The CDR3 protein is CASSLRRDYEQYF. DNA for the CDR3: TGTGCCAGTAGTTTGCGTCGGGACTACGAGCAGTACTTC. The entire variable domain, with the rest obtained from reference TRBV19 and TRBJ2-7, is as follows: DGGITQSPKYLFRKEGQNVTLSCEQNLNHDAMYWYRQDPGQGLRLIYYSQIVNDFQKGDIAEGYSVSREKKESFPLTVTSAQKNPTAFYLCASSLRRDYEQYFGPGTRLTVT.

The chain uses TRBV6-6 and TRBJ2-4, with D possibly matching TRBD2 (5 bases). The CDR3 consists of 14 residues. V lost 2 bases, J lost 1 base, and 6 bases lay in between. Per the germline V gene, CDR1 is MNHNY and CDR2 is SVGAGI (reference sequence). CDR3 in amino acids: CASSYREAKNIQYF. In DNA, the CDR3 is TGTGCCAGCAGTTACAGGGAGGCCAAAAACATTCAGTACTTC.

The chain uses TRBV7-6 and TRBJ2-3; possibly TRBD2 for D (6 bases). The CDR3 is 15 residues long. The germline V gene has CDR1 SGHVS and CDR2 FNYEAQ. The V end lost 1 base, the J end lost 0 bases, and 8 bases lay between the germline ends. CDR3 loop: CASSLGSGSTDTQYF. CDR3 bases: TGTGCCAGCAGCTTAGGTAGCGGAAGCACAGATACGCAGTATTTT.

This rearrangement joins TRBV12-1 to TRBJ2-5; no check of the table's D call, TRBD2, against the DNA was made. TRBV12-1 counts as a pseudogene. The CDR3 has 17 amino acids. The CDR3 here is CASNYPRWRGGRETQYF. The CDR3 DNA reads TGTGCCAGCAACTACCCTCGTTGGCGGGGGGGTCGAGAGACCCAGTACTTC.

The chain employs TRBV4-2 and TRBJ2-7; a possible D gene is TRBD1 (7 bases). Germline V CDR1 and CDR2: LGHNA, YNFKEQ. The CDR3 runs to 15 residues. The germline V and J ends were trimmed by 3 bases and 4 bases, with 16 bases remaining between them. The CDR3 region has the DNA TGTGCCAGCAGCCAGCCGACAGGGACTGCTTACGAGCAGTACTTC. As protein: CASSQPTGTAYEQYF.

This rearrangement joins TRBV4-2 to TRBJ2-7; D not certain. The CDR3 consists of 15 residues. V lost 0 bases and J 7 bases, leaving 16 bases between the germline ends. Per the germline V gene, CDR1 is LGHNA and CDR2 is YNFKEQ. CDR3 sequence: CASSQDFRISEEQYF. CDR3 sequence (DNA): TGTGCCAGCAGCCAAGATTTCCGGATAAGCGAAGAGCAGTACTTC.

The J gene is TRBJ2-7, the V gene TRBV30; tentative D call: TRBD1 (6 bases). CDR1 and CDR2 from the germline V gene are GTSNPN and SVGIG (reference sequence). CDR3 length: 13 residues. Trimming removed 3 bases from V and 2 bases from J, with 11 bases in between. CDR3 sequence reads: CAWSRDNPYEQYF. The DNA for the CDR3 is TGTGCCTGGAGCCGGGACAACCCCTACGAGCAGTACTTC.

The chain employs TRBV25-1 and TRBJ2-1; TRBD1 matches 8 bases. Germline V gene data show CDR1 as MGHDK and CDR2 as SYGVNS. There are 16 residues in the CDR3. V lost 4 bases and J lost 10; bases outside the gene matches: 15. CDR3 in amino acids: CASSVWTGHASGEQFF. The CDR3, as DNA: TGTGCCAGCAGTGTTTGGACAGGGCACGCTTCCGGGGAGCAGTTCTTC.

V usage is TRBV5-1 and J usage is TRBJ2-1, with TRBD2 matching over 7 bases. The CDR3 is 13 amino acids. V trimming: 4 bases; J trimming: 6 bases; junction bases outside the gene matches: 4. Germline V lookup: CDR1 SGHRS, CDR2 YFSETQ. The CDR3 DNA sequence: TGCGCCAGCAGCCTGAGGACTAGCAATGAGCAGTTCTTC. This gives the protein CASSLRTSNEQFF.

This sequence joins TRBV11-3 and TRBJ1-3; D unresolved. V dropped 5 bases and J dropped 4 bases, with 6 bases sitting between them. The V gene's germline CDR1 is SGHNT and CDR2 YENEEA. The CDR3 has 12 amino acids. The CDR3 sequence is CASSRGGNTIYF. Written as DNA, the CDR3 is TGTGCCAGCAGCCGGGGAGGAAACACCATATATTTT. The full variable domain, rest sourced from reference TRBV11-3 and TRBJ1-3, is EAGVVQSPRYKIIEKKQPVAFWCNPISGHNTLYWYLQNLGQGPELLIRYENEEAVDDSQLPKDRFSAERLKGVDSTLKIQPAELGDSAVYLCASSRGGNTIYFGEGSWLTVV.

The chain employs TRBV7-9 and TRBJ1-6; 9 nucleotides agree with TRBD1. Germline trimming cut 3 bases from V and 9 bases from J; bases unmatched to any gene: 3. The CDR3 covers 14 residues. Germline V CDR1 and CDR2: SEHNR, FQNEAQ (reference sequence). Here the CDR3 reads CASSLTGGISPLHF. The CDR3 DNA follows: TGTGCCAGCAGCTTGACAGGGGGAATTTCACCCCTCCACTTT.

This chain uses TRBV5-6 with TRBJ1-3, with 8 positions matching TRBD1. Per germline, CDR1 SGHDT and CDR2 YYEEEE. This CDR3 region has 16 residues. V lost 4 bases to trimming and J lost 1 base; unmatched junction nucleotides: 7. CDR3 amino acids: CASSRTGKGSGNTIYF. In DNA form, the CDR3 reads TGTGCCAGCAGCCGGACAGGGAAGGGATCTGGAAACACCATATATTTT. The full variable domain, its missing parts supplied by reference TRBV5-6 and TRBJ1-3, is DAGVTQSPTHLIKTRGQQVTLRCSPKSGHDTVSWYQQALGQGPQFIFQYYEEEERQRGNFPDRFSGHQFPNYSSELNVNALLLGDSALYLCASSRTGKGSGNTIYFGEGSWLTVV.

This clone has a handful of counts. J is TRBJ1-1 and V is TRBV10-3; D might be TRBD1 (5 bases). V lost 3 bases and J lost 11, with 13 bases in between. This CDR3 comprises 12 residues. Germline values: CDR1 ENHRY, CDR2 SYGVKD. The CDR3 nucleotides read TGTGCCATCAGTGATAGACAGCTTGGTGCTTTCTTT. Encoded protein: CAISDRQLGAFF.

The V gene is TRBV5-1, the J gene TRBJ2-7; tentatively, D is TRBD1 (6 bases). V was trimmed by 3 bases and J by 3 bases, leaving 16 bases between them. The V gene's germline CDR1 is SGHRS and CDR2 YFSETQ. This CDR3 region has 15 residues. The CDR3: CASSSTPGGSYEQYF. DNA for the CDR3: TGCGCCAGCAGCTCTACCCCTGGGGGCAGCTACGAGCAGTACTTC.

This chain connects TRBV5-1 to TRBJ1-1; D remains ambiguous. This CDR3 contains 14 residues. Per the germline V gene, CDR1 is SGHRS and CDR2 is YFSETQ. The germline V and J ends were trimmed by 1 base and 6 bases, with 13 bases remaining between them. In nucleotides, the CDR3 is TGCGCCAGCAGCTTGTCCGGGTCCTCGCCTGAAGCTTTCTTT. Translating it yields CASSLSGSSPEAFF.

The V and J genes are TRBV9 and TRBJ1-2; 8 bases match TRBD1. Germline V lookup: CDR1 SGDLS, CDR2 YYNGEE. V lost 0 bases to trimming and J lost 2 bases; unmatched junction nucleotides: 3. This CDR3 region has 15 residues. CDR3 in DNA: TGTGCCAGCAGCGTAGCGGGACAGGAGAACTATGGCTACACCTTC. This translates into CASSVAGQENYGYTF.

The chain combines TRBV5-1 with TRBJ1-2, with 7 bases aligning to TRBD1. Germline-derived CDR1 and CDR2 are SGHRS and YFSETQ. This CDR3 is built from 15 residues. The V gene end was trimmed by 4 bases and the J gene end by 6 bases; junction bases not matched to a gene: 12. The CDR3 reads CASSPRPGGGNGYTF. The CDR3 DNA reads TGCGCCAGCAGCCCACGACCGGGAGGGGGCAATGGCTACACCTTC.

CDR3 loop: CSASWLAGSYNEQFF. DNA for the CDR3: TGCAGTGCTAGTTGGCTAGCGGGCTCCTACAATGAGCAGTTCTTC. J is TRBJ2-1 and V is TRBV20-1; 8 nucleotides line up with TRBD2. This CDR3 is 15 amino acids long. CDR1 is DFQATT, CDR2 SNEGSKA, per germline (reference sequence). V was clipped by 3 bases and J by 0 bases; unmatched bases: 4.